This section outlines one T cell receptor beta chain sequence together with its context. These data belong to a study of blood T cell repertoires in COVID-19. The data were produced by immunoSEQ multiplex PCR, yet TCRdb's version contains in-frame clones alone and is incomplete. The profile shows roughly 200,000 clones, around 89% of them singletons. The ends lost 4 bases at V and 3 bases at J; junction bases unmatched: 4. Germline CDR1 reads SGHVS; CDR2 reads FQNEAQ. The CDR3 loop spans 15 amino acids. The sequence came from a woman aged 25 to 39 with acute or convalescent COVID-19. The chain carries TRBV7-8 and TRBJ2-1; 9 bases are shared with TRBD1. Sequencing was performed on peripheral blood. The CDR3 DNA sequence: TGTGCCAGCAGCTCGTTGACAGGGGGCTACAATGAGCAGTTCTTC. Amino acids: CASSSLTGGYNEQFF.